The T cell receptor beta chain under discussion was sequenced for a study of T cell repertoires in cytomegalovirus infection. In the study overall: Carrying CMV and the relevant HLA type showed in public TCR beta signatures.

General study points: Of the TCR beta families, the public ones yielded a cumulative frequency that identified carriers of CMV plus the relevant HLA. Dominant in the ex vivo response were TCR beta clonotypes restricted by HLA-C and specific for CMV.

This clonotype has more than one count but fewer than ten. No antigen is known for it. This CDR3 comprises 14 residues. V was pared by 8 bases and J by 7 bases, with 10 bases of the junction left unmatched. One entry per CDR3 protein, called by TCRdb with MiXCR from the reads. Of under 150,000 distinct CDR3 sequences listed, approximately 9.2% were seen once; the top ten hold about a tenth. The TCR comes from a human donor in good health (CMV status not recorded). Some clones in this sample may be carry-over from other donors' samples. Source material: PBMCs. The chain employs TRBV12-3 or TRBV12-4 and TRBJ2-1, with TRBD2 identical over 8 bases. CDR3 residues: CASRLANPRNEQFF. CDR3 DNA: TGTGCCAGCCGACTAGCGAATCCTAGGAATGAGCAGTTCTTC.